The rows below give T cell receptor beta chains drawn from one sample of a study of blood T cell repertoires in COVID-19. Method: immunoSEQ multiplex PCR; TCRdb's copy keeps in-frame clones and lacks some. The sample has roughly 41,000 clones; more than 75% are singletons. The source material was peripheral blood. All receptors come from a human donor in a cohort sampled during active COVID-19. Each CDR3 is given without its conserved first and last residue. Fields, in order: CDR3 protein, J gene, V gene.

cdr3_aa: ASSLVRTSGRKNNEQF
j_call: TRBJ2-1
v_call: TRBV5-6

cdr3_aa: ASSPLAFSSYNEQF
j_call: TRBJ2-1
v_call: TRBV7-9

cdr3_aa: ASSVGAIEAF
j_call: TRBJ1-1
v_call: TRBV2

cdr3_aa: ASSEDRNQETQY
j_call: TRBJ2-5
v_call: TRBV9

cdr3_aa: ASSPRLAGVHEQF
j_call: TRBJ2-1
v_call: TRBV7-3

cdr3_aa: ASSDSGSTDTQY
j_call: TRBJ2-3
v_call: TRBV6-4

cdr3_aa: ASSLSGNEQF
j_call: TRBJ2-1
v_call: TRBV11-2

cdr3_aa: ASSPTRQDGYT
j_call: TRBJ1-2
v_call: TRBV18

cdr3_aa: ASRRRQAETQY
j_call: TRBJ2-5
v_call: TRBV5-8

cdr3_aa: ASSPRDSPLSSYNEQF
j_call: TRBJ2-1
v_call: TRBV7-8

cdr3_aa: ASSLDMNTEAF
j_call: TRBJ1-1
v_call: TRBV5-8

cdr3_aa: ASGPGKETQY
j_call: TRBJ2-5
v_call: TRBV27

cdr3_aa: ASRLGTGRTGELF
j_call: TRBJ2-2
v_call: TRBV28

cdr3_aa: AISTGSSGNTIY
j_call: TRBJ1-3
v_call: TRBV10-3

cdr3_aa: ASSYRQGTEQY
j_call: TRBJ2-7
v_call: TRBV6-5

cdr3_aa: ASSLRSDPYNEQF
j_call: TRBJ2-1
v_call: TRBV5-8

cdr3_aa: ASSPDRVLEKLF
j_call: TRBJ1-4
v_call: TRBV2

cdr3_aa: ASSLGSSSGIYEQY
j_call: TRBJ2-7
v_call: TRBV7-8

cdr3_aa: ASSQDQAEITDTQY
j_call: TRBJ2-3
v_call: TRBV3-1/TRBV3-2

cdr3_aa: ASSDPTGGGYNEQF
j_call: TRBJ2-1
v_call: TRBV2

cdr3_aa: ASSPPRAGGINEQY
j_call: TRBJ2-7
v_call: TRBV3-1/TRBV3-2

cdr3_aa: ASSQERGSLLPYEQY
j_call: TRBJ2-7
v_call: TRBV4-1

cdr3_aa: ASSLATDYEQY
j_call: TRBJ2-7
v_call: TRBV5-1

cdr3_aa: ATSRGRTGALRGGELF
j_call: TRBJ2-2
v_call: TRBV15

cdr3_aa: ASSLKGQTFTDTQY
j_call: TRBJ2-3
v_call: TRBV28

cdr3_aa: ASSLSGVPEF
j_call: TRBJ2-1
v_call: TRBV27

cdr3_aa: ASSLEEGLAGDDEQF
j_call: TRBJ2-1
v_call: TRBV7-9

cdr3_aa: ASSFASRNEQF
j_call: TRBJ2-1
v_call: TRBV12-3/TRBV12-4

cdr3_aa: ASSYGTGRNTIY
j_call: TRBJ1-3
v_call: TRBV28

cdr3_aa: ASSRRTGDYEQY
j_call: TRBJ2-7
v_call: TRBV28

cdr3_aa: ASSQRLAGGEQF
j_call: TRBJ2-1
v_call: TRBV6-4

cdr3_aa: ASSLFLAGASDTQY
j_call: TRBJ2-3
v_call: TRBV7-2

cdr3_aa: ATSRGDRDGRNEQF
j_call: TRBJ2-1
v_call: TRBV15

cdr3_aa: ASSLQGWTSGIMSDTDTQY
j_call: TRBJ2-3
v_call: TRBV27

cdr3_aa: ASSTPTGPLGANVLT
j_call: TRBJ2-6
v_call: TRBV5-4

cdr3_aa: ASSSNSGIYNSPLH
j_call: TRBJ1-6
v_call: TRBV5-1

cdr3_aa: ASSPRQGGSGNTIY
j_call: TRBJ1-3
v_call: TRBV27

cdr3_aa: ASSPDRGGLNEAF
j_call: TRBJ1-1
v_call: TRBV11-1

cdr3_aa: ASSILQGAQPQH
j_call: TRBJ1-5
v_call: TRBV19

cdr3_aa: ASSVGELAGSNTQY
j_call: TRBJ2-3
v_call: TRBV9

cdr3_aa: ASSDPGTSGRAGNEQF
j_call: TRBJ2-1
v_call: TRBV6-1

cdr3_aa: ASSVDEGAYNEQF
j_call: TRBJ2-1
v_call: TRBV9

cdr3_aa: ASSYLAGNEQF
j_call: TRBJ2-1
v_call: TRBV6-5

cdr3_aa: ASSLQGTGTEAF
j_call: TRBJ1-1
v_call: TRBV5-1

cdr3_aa: ASSTDRAYEQY
j_call: TRBJ2-7
v_call: TRBV6-5

cdr3_aa: ASSIVWGSSYEQY
j_call: TRBJ2-7
v_call: TRBV19

cdr3_aa: ASSVRYRGVSLVNTEAF
j_call: TRBJ1-1
v_call: TRBV9

cdr3_aa: ASSLQTRSSYEQY
j_call: TRBJ2-7
v_call: TRBV5-4